The clone carrying this TCR beta chain was recorded only once. The data were obtained in a study of shared clonotypes between healthy human individuals. CD8 cells classed as naive were CD45RO-negative and positively selected for CCR7, excluding terminally differentiated effector memory CD45RA+ cells. TCRdb's copy holds only in-frame clones and misses some; the assay was immunoSEQ multiplex PCR. The top ten hold roughly 1% of the sample, which has about 2 million clones, about 95% seen once. CDR3 size: 16 residues. Trimming stripped 3 bases from V and 5 bases from J, with 18 bases between. Germline assignment: CDR1 SGHAT and CDR2 FQNNGV.

This TCR came from a man aged 18 to 29 in good health. Sample: naive CD8+ T cells sorted from blood. This chain links TRBV11-2 with TRBJ2-3, with D tentatively TRBD2 (7 bases). The CDR3 is CASSFGTGGVEDTQYF. CDR3 nucleotides: TGTGCCAGCAGCTTTGGTACGGGGGGCGTAGAAGATACGCAGTATTTT.